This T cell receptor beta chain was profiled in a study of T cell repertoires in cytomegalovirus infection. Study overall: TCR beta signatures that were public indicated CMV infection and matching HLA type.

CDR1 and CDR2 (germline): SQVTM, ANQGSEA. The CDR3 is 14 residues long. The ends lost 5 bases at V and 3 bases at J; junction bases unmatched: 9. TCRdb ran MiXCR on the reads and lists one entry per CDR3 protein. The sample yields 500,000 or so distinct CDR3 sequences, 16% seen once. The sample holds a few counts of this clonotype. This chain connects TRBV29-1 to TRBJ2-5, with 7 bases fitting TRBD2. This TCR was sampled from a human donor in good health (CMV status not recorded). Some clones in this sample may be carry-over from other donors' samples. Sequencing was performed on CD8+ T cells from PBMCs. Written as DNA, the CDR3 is TGCAGCGTTTATGCTAGCGGATTCAAAGAGACCCAGTACTTC. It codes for CSVYASGFKETQYF.